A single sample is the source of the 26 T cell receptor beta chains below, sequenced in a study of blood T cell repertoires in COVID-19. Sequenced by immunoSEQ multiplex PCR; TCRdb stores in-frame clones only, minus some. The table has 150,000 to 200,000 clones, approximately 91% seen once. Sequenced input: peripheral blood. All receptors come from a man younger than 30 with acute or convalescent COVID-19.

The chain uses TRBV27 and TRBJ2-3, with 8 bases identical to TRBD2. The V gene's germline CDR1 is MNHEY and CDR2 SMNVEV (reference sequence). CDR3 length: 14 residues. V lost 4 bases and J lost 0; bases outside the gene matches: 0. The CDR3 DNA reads TGTGCCAGCAGTTCTAGCGGGAGCACAGATACGCAGTATTTT. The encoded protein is CASSSSGSTDTQYF.

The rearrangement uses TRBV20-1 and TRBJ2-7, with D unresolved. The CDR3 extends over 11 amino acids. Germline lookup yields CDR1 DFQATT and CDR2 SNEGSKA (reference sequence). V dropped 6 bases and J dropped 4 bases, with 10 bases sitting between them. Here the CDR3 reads CSARNRYEQYF. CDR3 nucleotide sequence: TGCAGTGCAAGAAACAGATACGAGCAGTACTTC.

Here the CDR3 DNA reads TGTGCCAGCAGCGGACCGGGACAGGGGGCGCGAGAGACCCAGTACTTC. Translating it yields CASSGPGQGARETQYF. The V and J genes are TRBV5-5 and TRBJ2-5; TRBD1 agrees at 12 bases. The germline CDR1 and CDR2 sequences are SGHKS and YYEKEE (reference sequence). This CDR3 is built from 16 residues. Unmatched junction bases numbered 8, after V lost 4 bases and J lost 4 bases.

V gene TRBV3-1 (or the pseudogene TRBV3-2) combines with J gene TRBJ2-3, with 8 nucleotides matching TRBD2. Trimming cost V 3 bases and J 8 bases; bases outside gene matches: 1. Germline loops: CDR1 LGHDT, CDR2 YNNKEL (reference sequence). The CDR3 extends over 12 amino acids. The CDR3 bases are TGTGCCAGCAGCCACGCGGGGGGTACGCAGTATTTT. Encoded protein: CASSHAGGTQYF.

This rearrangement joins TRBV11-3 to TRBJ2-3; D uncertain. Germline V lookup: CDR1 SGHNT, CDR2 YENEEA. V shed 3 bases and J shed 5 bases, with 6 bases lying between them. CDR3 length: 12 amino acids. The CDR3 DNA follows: TGTGCCAGCAGCTTTAGTGTAGATACGCAGTATTTT. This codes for CASSFSVDTQYF.

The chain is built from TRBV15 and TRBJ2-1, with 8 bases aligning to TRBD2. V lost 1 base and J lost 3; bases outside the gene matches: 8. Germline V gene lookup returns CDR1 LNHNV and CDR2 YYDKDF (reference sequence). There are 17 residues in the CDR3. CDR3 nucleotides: TGTGCCACCAGCAGAGTCCGCCTTACTAGCGGCTACAATGAGCAGTTCTTC. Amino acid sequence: CATSRVRLTSGYNEQFF.

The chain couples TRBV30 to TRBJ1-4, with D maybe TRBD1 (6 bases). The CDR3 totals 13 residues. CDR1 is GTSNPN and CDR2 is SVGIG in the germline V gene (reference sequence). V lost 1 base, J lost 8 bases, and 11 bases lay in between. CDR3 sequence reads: CAWSAGTFEKLFF. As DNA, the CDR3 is TGTGCCTGGAGTGCAGGGACATTCGAAAAACTGTTTTTT.

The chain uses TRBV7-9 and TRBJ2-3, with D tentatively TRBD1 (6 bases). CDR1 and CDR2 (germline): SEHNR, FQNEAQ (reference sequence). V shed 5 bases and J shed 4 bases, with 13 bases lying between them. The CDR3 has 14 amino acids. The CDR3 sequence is CASSSNKGADTQYF. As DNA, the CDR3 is TGTGCCAGCAGCAGTAATAAGGGGGCAGATACGCAGTATTTT.

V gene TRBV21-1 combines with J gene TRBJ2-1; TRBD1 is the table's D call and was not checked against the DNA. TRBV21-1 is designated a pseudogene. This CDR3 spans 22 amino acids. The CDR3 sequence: CASNRGKFRQGIRFGMYNEQFF. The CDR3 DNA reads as TGTGCCAGCAACCGGGGGAAATTCAGACAGGGGATTCGCTTCGGCATGTACAATGAGCAGTTCTTC.

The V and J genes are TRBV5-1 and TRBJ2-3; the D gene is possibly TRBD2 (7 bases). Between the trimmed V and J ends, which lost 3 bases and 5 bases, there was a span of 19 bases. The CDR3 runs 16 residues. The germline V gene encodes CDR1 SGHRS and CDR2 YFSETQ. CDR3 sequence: CASSSQRGGQGDTQYF. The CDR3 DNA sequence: TGCGCCAGCAGCTCCCAAAGGGGGGGGCAGGGAGATACGCAGTATTTT.

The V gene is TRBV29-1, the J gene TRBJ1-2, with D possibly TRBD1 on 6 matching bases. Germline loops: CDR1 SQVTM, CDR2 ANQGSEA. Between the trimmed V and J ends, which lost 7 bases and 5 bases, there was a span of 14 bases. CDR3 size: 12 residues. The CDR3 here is CSGGGDLYGYTF. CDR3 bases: TGCAGCGGGGGGGGCGATCTTTATGGCTACACCTTC.

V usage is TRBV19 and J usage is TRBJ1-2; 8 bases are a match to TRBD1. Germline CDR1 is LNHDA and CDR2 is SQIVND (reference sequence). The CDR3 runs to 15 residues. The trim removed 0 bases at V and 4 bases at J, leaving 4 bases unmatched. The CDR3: CASSIDGTGPYGYTF. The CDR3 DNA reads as TGTGCCAGTAGTATAGACGGGACAGGTCCCTATGGCTACACCTTC.

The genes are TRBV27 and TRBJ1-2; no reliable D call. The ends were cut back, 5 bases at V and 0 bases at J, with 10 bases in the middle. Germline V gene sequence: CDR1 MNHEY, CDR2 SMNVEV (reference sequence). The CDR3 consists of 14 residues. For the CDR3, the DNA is TGTGCCAGCAGTCGCGTGCGAGCTAACTATGGCTACACCTTC. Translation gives CASSRVRANYGYTF.

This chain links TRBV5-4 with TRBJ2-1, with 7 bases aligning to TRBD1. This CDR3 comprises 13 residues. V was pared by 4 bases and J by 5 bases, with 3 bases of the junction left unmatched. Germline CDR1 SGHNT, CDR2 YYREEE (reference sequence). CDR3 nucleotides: TGTGCCAGCAGCCCGACAGGGAACAATGAGCAGTTCTTC. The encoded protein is CASSPTGNNEQFF. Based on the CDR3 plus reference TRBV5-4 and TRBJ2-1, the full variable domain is ETGVTQSPTHLIKTRGQQVTLRCSSQSGHNTVSWYQQALGQGPQFIFQYYREEENGRGNFPPRFSGLQFPNYSSELNVNALELDDSALYLCASSPTGNNEQFFGPGTRLTVL.

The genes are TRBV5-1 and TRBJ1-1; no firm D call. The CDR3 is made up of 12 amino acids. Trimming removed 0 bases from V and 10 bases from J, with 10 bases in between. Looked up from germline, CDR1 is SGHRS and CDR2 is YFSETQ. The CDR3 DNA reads TGCGCCAGCAGCTTGGATGAGGGTGCAGCTTTCTTT. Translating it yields CASSLDEGAAFF.

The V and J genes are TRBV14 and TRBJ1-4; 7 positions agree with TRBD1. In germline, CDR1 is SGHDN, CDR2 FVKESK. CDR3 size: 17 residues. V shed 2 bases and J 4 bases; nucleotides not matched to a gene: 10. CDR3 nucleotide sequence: TGTGCCAGCAGCCAATTGTCAGGGGGGAGGCTTAATGAAAAACTGTTTTTT. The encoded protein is CASSQLSGGRLNEKLFF. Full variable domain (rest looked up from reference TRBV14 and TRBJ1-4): EAGVTQFPSHSVIEKGQTVTLRCDPISGHDNLYWYRRVMGKEIKFLLHFVKESKQDESGMPNNRFLAERTGGTYSTLKVQPAELEDSGVYFCASSQLSGGRLNEKLFFGSGTQLSVL.

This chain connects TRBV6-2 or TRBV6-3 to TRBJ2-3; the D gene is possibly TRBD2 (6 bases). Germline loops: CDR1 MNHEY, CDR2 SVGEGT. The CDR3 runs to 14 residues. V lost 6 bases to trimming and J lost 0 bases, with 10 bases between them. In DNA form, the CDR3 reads TGTGCCAGCAGCCCGAGCGGGAGCACAGATACGCAGTATTTT. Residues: CASSPSGSTDTQYF.

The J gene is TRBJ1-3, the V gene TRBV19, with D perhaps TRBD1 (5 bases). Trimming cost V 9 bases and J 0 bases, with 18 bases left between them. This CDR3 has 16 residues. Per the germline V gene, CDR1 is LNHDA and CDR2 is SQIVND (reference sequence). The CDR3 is CASTSVGHSSGNTIYF. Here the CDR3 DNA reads TGTGCCAGCACCTCTGTAGGACACAGCTCTGGAAACACCATATATTTT.

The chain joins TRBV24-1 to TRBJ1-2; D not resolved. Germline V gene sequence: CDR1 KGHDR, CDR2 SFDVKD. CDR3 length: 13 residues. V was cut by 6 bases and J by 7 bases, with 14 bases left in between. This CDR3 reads CATSPTHSSGYTF. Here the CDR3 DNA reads TGTGCCACCAGTCCTACTCACAGTTCTGGCTACACCTTC.

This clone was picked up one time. The CDR3 sequence: CAWTGSGNTIYF. The CDR3 bases are TGTGCCTGGACAGGGTCCGGAAACACCATATATTTT. This rearrangement joins TRBV30 to TRBJ1-3; possibly TRBD1 for D (5 bases). The V end lost 4 bases, the J end lost 4 bases, and 8 bases lay between the germline ends. The CDR3 length is 12 residues. Germline V CDR1 and CDR2: GTSNPN, SVGIG (reference sequence).

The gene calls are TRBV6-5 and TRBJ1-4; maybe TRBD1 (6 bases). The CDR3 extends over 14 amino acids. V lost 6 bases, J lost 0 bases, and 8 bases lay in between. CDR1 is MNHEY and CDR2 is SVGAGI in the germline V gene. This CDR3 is CASRRTATNEKLFF. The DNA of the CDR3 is TGTGCCAGCAGGAGGACAGCAACTAATGAAAAACTGTTTTTT.

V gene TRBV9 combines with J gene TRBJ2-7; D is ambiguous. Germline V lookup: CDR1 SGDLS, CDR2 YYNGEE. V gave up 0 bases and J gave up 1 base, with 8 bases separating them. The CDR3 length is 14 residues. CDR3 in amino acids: CASSVEAASYEQYF. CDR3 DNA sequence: TGTGCCAGCAGCGTAGAGGCGGCTTCCTACGAGCAGTACTTC. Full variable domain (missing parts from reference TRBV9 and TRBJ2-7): DSGVTQTPKHLITATGQRVTLRCSPRSGDLSVYWYQQSLDQGLQFLIQYYNGEERAKGNILERFSAQQFPDLHSELNLSSLELGDSALYFCASSVEAASYEQYFGPGTRLTVT.

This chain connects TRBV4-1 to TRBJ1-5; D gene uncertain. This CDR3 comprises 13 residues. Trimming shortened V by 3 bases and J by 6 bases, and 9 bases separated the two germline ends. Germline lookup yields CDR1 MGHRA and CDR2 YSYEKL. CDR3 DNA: TGCGCCAGCAGCCAGGTCCTAGGTCAGCCCCAGCATTTT. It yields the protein CASSQVLGQPQHF.

This CDR3 reads CASSLHRVHNEQFF. DNA of the CDR3: TGTGCCAGCAGTTTACACAGGGTACACAATGAGCAGTTCTTC. This chain connects TRBV27 to TRBJ2-1; weak D call: TRBD1 (6 bases). CDR1 MNHEY and CDR2 SMNVEV come from the germline V gene (reference sequence). V was shortened by 2 bases and J by 5 bases, with 10 bases between the two germline ends. This CDR3 is built from 14 residues.

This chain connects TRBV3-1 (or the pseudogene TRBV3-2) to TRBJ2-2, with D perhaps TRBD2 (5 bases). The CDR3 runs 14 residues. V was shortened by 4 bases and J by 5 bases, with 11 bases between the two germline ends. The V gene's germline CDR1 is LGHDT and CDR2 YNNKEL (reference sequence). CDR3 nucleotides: TGTGCCAGCAGCCCCTACCGGGGAACCGGGGAGCTGTTTTTT. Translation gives CASSPYRGTGELFF.

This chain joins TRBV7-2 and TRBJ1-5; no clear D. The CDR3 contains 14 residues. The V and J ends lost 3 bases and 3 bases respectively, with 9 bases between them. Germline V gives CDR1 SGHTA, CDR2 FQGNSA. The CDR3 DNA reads TGTGCCAGCAGCTTTTCCACCTACAATCAGCCCCAGCATTTT. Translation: CASSFSTYNQPQHF.